This T cell receptor beta chain appears in the sequencing data of a study of T cell responses to AZD1222 COVID-19 vaccine (dated by TCRdb to 2020 to 2023). Regarding the study in general: AZD1222 recipients with second doses at about 4 weeks or about 12 weeks were pooled, because spike-specific TCR depth and breadth did not differ between schedules. Enrollment into the trials was organized by age into subgroups of 18-55, 56-69 and 70-plus years, and those subgroups contained roughly 150, 30 and 60 TCR-sequenced participants, respectively. A total of around 240 trial participants underwent TCR sequencing, of whom under 220 had received two doses of AZD1222 and roughly 26 had received two doses of the MenACWY control vaccine. General study outcomes and caveats: Conclusions about previously exposed vaccinees were limited because only six AZD1222 recipients were SARS-CoV-2 seropositive at baseline. CD4 TCRs associated with the vaccine covered the entire spike protein, and the dominant responses were in regions 160-218 and 743-854. Nearly half of unique spike-specific TCRs reportedly recognized epitopes outside regions mutated in the B.1.351 and B.1.1.7 variants. After two AZD1222 doses, spike-specific TCR breadth and depth were significantly higher than at day 0 and than in MenACWY recipients. The 56-69-year group was small, and its depth increase did not reach significance, likely because of low power. Participants were mostly white British and included more females than males, and it was suggested by the authors that clonal diversity may have been underestimated. No day 14 peak-response samples were available, so repertoires were characterized only after the peak T cell response.

The sample's time point label is to be understood as: baseline before first vaccination. Samples from vaccinated people were obtained from the UK trials COV001 and COV002, which included a single-blind randomized controlled phase 2/3 trial of AZD1222 (ChAdOx1 nCoV-19) in healthy adults. For TCRbeta chain sequencing, PBMC samples were collected from trial participants at day 0 and at day 28 after the second dose. V ends up 4 bases short and J 4 bases short, with an unmatched junction base count of 6. The germline V gene provides CDR1 ENHRY and CDR2 SYGVKD. Spanning cysteine to phenylalanine, the CDR3 consists of 15 amino acids. Only the CDR3 portion is preserved as DNA: 45 bases, with reading frame beginning at the first base. On this clone itself: Its antigen is still unknown. Qualities for individual bases were not recorded, and no much larger clone is one base off.

The CDR3 regions of human TCRbeta chains were subjected to immunosequencing. On the study's bioinformatics: Repertoire TCRs were matched against a reference library of SARS-CoV-2-specific TCRs generated with the MIRA antigen-specificity platform. Breadth was defined as the fraction of unique TCRs that were SARS-CoV-2-associated. Depth was defined as the fraction of total T cells that were SARS-CoV-2-associated. Using the MIRA data, each spike-specific TCR was mapped to the spike region that the TCR reacts to and placed in a CD4 or CD8 class. Log10-transformed breadth and depth values were compared by one-way ANOVA with Sidak's multiple comparisons tests. Here the immuneACCESS table is served through TCRdb, limited to in-frame sequences with V and J called. Missing clones are a known gap in these copies; in checked studies unresolved V genes cover under half, and the rest lacks a known reason. V, J and clone size reflect that table, while D and trimming were determined from the DNA. A total of 110,000 to 150,000 clones appear in this sample, over 90% of them only once. The ten largest clonotypes hold over 4% of the sample.

The receptor's source is an adult in good health. Recombination joined TRBV10-3 with TRBJ2-2; the junction holds 7 bases that match TRBD1. The source material was peripheral blood, sampled on day 0 of AZD1222 vaccination. The CDR3 here reads CAISGPGQTTGELFF. Read as DNA, the sequence is TGTGCCATCAGTGGACCGGGACAGACCACCGGGGAGCTGTTTTTT.